This T cell receptor (beta chain) was sequenced during a study of long-term antiretroviral therapy in people with HIV. Run at survey level, the immunoSEQ assay was version v3.0. Repertoires were generated with immunoSEQ multiplex PCR, while TCRdb's copy carries only in-frame clones and drops some. The table records just over 35,000 clones, roughly 87% of them present only once. Study-level findings and limits: Blood, drawn from about 2003 to 2018, may reflect older ART regimens. Within the repertoire, clones expanded before ART were dominant at all time points.

V lost 3 bases and J 4 bases, leaving 15 bases between the germline ends. This CDR3 is 15 amino acids long. Germline CDR1 and CDR2: ENHRY and SYGVKD. Turning to this clone: As yet, its antigen is unknown.

The chain joins TRBV10-3 to TRBJ1-1; D perhaps matches TRBD1 (5 bases). The sequence was collected from a man between 18 and 35 years old with HIV. Sequencing was performed on unsorted PBMCs, taken 0.6 years after starting antiretroviral therapy. The CDR3 sequence: CAISESGGFSTEAFF. As DNA, the CDR3 is TGTGCCATCAGTGAATCTGGGGGATTCAGCACTGAAGCTTTCTTT.